The 25 T cell receptor beta chains in this list originate from one sample, sequenced in a study of blood T cell repertoires in COVID-19 (dated by TCRdb to the early 2020s). Preparation of the library involved the immunoSEQ multiplex PCR assay. This is the immuneACCESS table as TCRdb keeps it, with only in-frame sequences that have V and J called. A part of the clones is gone; compared with another copy, unresolved V genes explain less than half, and the rest is unexplained. This sample comprises 150,000 to 200,000 clones, around 80% of them detected only once. More than 9.5% of the sample is held by the ten biggest clonotypes. Sequences were obtained from PBMCs or T cells enriched from blood (not recorded which). The receptors derive from a man aged 50-59 years who had recovered from COVID-19.

The rearrangement uses TRBV6-5 and TRBJ1-1; TRBD1 matches at 7 bases. The germline V gene has CDR1 MNHEY and CDR2 SVGAGI. V dropped 8 bases and J dropped 12; count of bases not matched to a gene: 12. The CDR3 runs to 12 residues. The CDR3 spells CASGDRGMIPFF. The CDR3 nucleotides read TGTGCCAGCGGGGACAGAGGGATGATTCCTTTCTTT.

The V gene is TRBV2, the J gene TRBJ2-7, with 7 nucleotides matching TRBD1. Trimming took 7 bases from V and 0 from J; bases not matched to a gene: 6. This CDR3 comprises 14 residues. The germline V gene encodes CDR1 SNHLY and CDR2 FYNNEI. DNA for the CDR3: TGTGCCAGCAAGCCGGGACAGTACTCCTACGAGCAGTACTTC. Residues: CASKPGQYSYEQYF. Variable domain in full (rest from reference TRBV2 and TRBJ2-7): EPEVTQTPSHQVTQMGQEVILRCVPISNHLYFYWYRQILGQKVEFLVSFYNNEISEKSEIFDDQFSVERPDGSNFTLKIRSTKLEDSAMYFCASKPGQYSYEQYFGPGTRLTVT.

V usage is TRBV19 and J usage is TRBJ2-6; TRBD1 aligns across 9 bases. V was clipped by 5 bases and J by 3 bases; unmatched bases: 8. Per germline, CDR1 LNHDA and CDR2 SQIVND (reference sequence). The CDR3 totals 17 residues. In DNA form, the CDR3 reads TGTGCCAGTAGTCCTCGTGGGACAGGGATTGGGGCCAACGTCCTGACTTTC. Translating gives CASSPRGTGIGANVLTF.

The chain is built from TRBV2 and TRBJ1-1; D may be TRBD1 (5 bases). CDR3 length: 16 residues. Germline V CDR1 and CDR2: SNHLY, FYNNEI. Trimming shortened V by 10 bases and J by 0 bases, and 21 bases separated the two germline ends. CDR3 sequence: CATRRGGGEMNTEAFF. In DNA, the CDR3 is TGTGCCACCCGAAGGGGCGGGGGAGAAATGAACACTGAAGCTTTCTTT.

This chain uses TRBV7-2 with TRBJ1-5; weak D call: TRBD1 (6 bases). Deletions cut 1 base from V and 7 bases from J, with 11 bases between. CDR1 and CDR2 from the germline V gene are SGHTA and FQGNSA. This CDR3 contains 14 residues. The CDR3 region is CASSLGDIGQPQHF. CDR3 in DNA: TGTGCCAGCAGCTTAGGGGACATCGGGCAGCCCCAGCATTTT.

This rearrangement joins TRBV18 to TRBJ2-2; 12 bases are shared with TRBD1. Germline CDR1 and CDR2: KGHSH and LQKENI. CDR3 length equals 16 residues. V was pared by 1 base and J by 7 bases, with 4 bases of the junction left unmatched. Written as DNA, the CDR3 is TGTGCCAGCTCACCACGCGGGACAGGGGGCGGCGGGGAGCTGTTTTTT. This sequence encodes CASSPRGTGGGGELFF.

CDR3 residues: CASSMRAGVQPQHF. The CDR3 DNA is TGTGCCAGTAGTATGAGGGCAGGGGTTCAGCCCCAGCATTTT. The chain recombines TRBV19 with TRBJ1-5; maybe TRBD1 (6 bases). This CDR3 region has 14 residues. CDR1 is LNHDA, CDR2 SQIVND, per germline (reference sequence). Trimming removed 3 bases at V and 6 bases at J, with 12 bases between.

This chain connects TRBV7-3 to TRBJ2-2; possibly TRBD1 for D (5 bases). The CDR3 is made up of 15 amino acids. CDR1 SGHTA and CDR2 FQGTGA come from the germline V gene. With 5 bases removed from V and 3 bases from J, the gap between germline ends came to 13 bases. CDR3 protein: CASSDILGDTGELFF. CDR3 nucleotides: TGTGCCAGCAGCGACATCCTAGGGGACACCGGGGAGCTGTTTTTT.

The chain employs TRBV19 and TRBJ2-1; the match to TRBD2 covers 11 bases. Germline lookup yields CDR1 LNHDA and CDR2 SQIVND (reference sequence). The junction had 5 bases not matched to a gene; V was cut back by 2 bases and J by 5 bases. There are 16 residues in the CDR3. This chain's CDR3 is CASSILRTSGHNEQFF. CDR3 in DNA: TGTGCCAGTAGTATATTACGGACTAGCGGGCACAATGAGCAGTTCTTC.

The genes are TRBV6-5 and TRBJ1-1, with a possible D match to TRBD1 (5 bases). The V and J ends lost 5 bases and 6 bases respectively, with 16 bases between them. Germline assignment: CDR1 MNHEY and CDR2 SVGAGI. This CDR3 has 14 amino acids. Written as DNA, the CDR3 is TGTGCCAGCAGTCGTACTCTCAGGGAAGCTGAAGCTTTCTTT. This sequence encodes CASSRTLREAEAFF.

This clone showed up just once. The chain recombines TRBV5-5 with TRBJ1-1, with 11 nucleotides matching TRBD1. This CDR3 has 14 residues. The J segment lost 11 bases and the V segment lost 4 bases, leaving 10 bases of the junction unmatched. Germline assignment: CDR1 SGHKS and CDR2 YYEKEE (reference sequence). CDR3 coding DNA: TGTGCCAGCAGCCATCCGGGACAGGGGGGATTGGCTTTCTTT. Encoded protein: CASSHPGQGGLAFF.

This clone was observed once. The chain uses TRBV18 and TRBJ1-2; 11 nucleotides line up with TRBD1. Germline V gives CDR1 KGHSH, CDR2 LQKENI. V shed 3 bases, J shed 8 bases, and the junction held 14 bases outside the gene matches. The CDR3 length is 17 residues. The DNA of the CDR3 is TGTGCCAGCTCACCGAGCAGGACAGGGGGCAGCTTGGAAGGCTACACCTTC. Translated: CASSPSRTGGSLEGYTF.

V usage is TRBV19 and J usage is TRBJ1-1, with D uncertain. CDR1 LNHDA and CDR2 SQIVND come from the germline V gene (reference sequence). Trimming left V 3 bases short and J 4 bases short, with 12 bases between. The CDR3 has 14 amino acids. Here the CDR3 DNA reads TGTGCCAGTAGTATTGGGAGGGAAAGCACTGAAGCTTTCTTT. Translation gives CASSIGRESTEAFF.

The CDR3 DNA is TGTGCCAGCAGCTTAGGGACTAAAGAGACCCAGTACTTC. Amino acids: CASSLGTKETQYF. The chain is built from TRBV11-3 and TRBJ2-5; TRBD2 might be the D (6 bases). This CDR3 region has 13 residues. Trimming stripped 1 base from V and 3 bases from J, with 6 bases between. The V gene's germline CDR1 is SGHNT and CDR2 YENEEA.

This sequence joins TRBV7-9 and TRBJ1-5; D may be TRBD1 (6 bases). CDR3 length: 18 residues. Deletions cut 1 base from V and 0 bases from J, with 16 bases between. Germline lookup yields CDR1 SEHNR and CDR2 FQNEAQ (reference sequence). This chain's CDR3 is CASSLDGGLSNSNQPQHF. The DNA of the CDR3 is TGTGCCAGCAGCTTAGATGGGGGCCTTTCCAATAGCAATCAGCCCCAGCATTTT.

The chain employs TRBV19 and TRBJ2-1, with 9 bases identical to TRBD2. From germline, CDR1 is LNHDA and CDR2 SQIVND (reference sequence). The CDR3 contains 14 residues. After removal of 10 bases from V and 5 bases from J, the junction contained 9 bases not matched to a gene. The CDR3 DNA follows: TGTGCCACCCTCCTAGCGGGGCCGAACAATGAGCAGTTCTTC. Translated: CATLLAGPNNEQFF.

The chain employs TRBV3-1 (or the pseudogene TRBV3-2) and TRBJ2-7; 9 bases line up with TRBD2. Trimming took 0 bases from V and 5 from J; bases not matched to a gene: 5. The CDR3 sequence is 15 residues long. Germline CDR1 reads LGHDT; CDR2 reads YNNKEL (reference sequence). The CDR3 nucleotides are TGTGCCAGCAGCCAAGATTGGGCTAGCGGGAACGAGCAGTACTTC. It specifies CASSQDWASGNEQYF.

Notes on this clone: Additional DNA sequences in this sample encode the identical CDR3. This sequence joins TRBV28 and TRBJ1-4; D is undetermined. Trimming took 3 bases from V and 0 from J, leaving 5 bases between them. This CDR3 spans 14 amino acids. Germline V CDR1 and CDR2: MDHEN, SYDVKM. In DNA, the CDR3 is TGTGCCAGCAGTTTGGCAGCAACTAATGAAAAACTGTTTTTT. Residues: CASSLAATNEKLFF.

The chain's CDR3 is CASRIDRGQSNEKLFF. In DNA form, the CDR3 reads TGCGCCAGCAGAATCGACAGGGGGCAGAGTAATGAAAAACTGTTTTTT. V usage is TRBV5-1 and J usage is TRBJ1-4, with TRBD1 matching 10 bases. The germline V gene encodes CDR1 SGHRS and CDR2 YFSETQ. There are 16 residues in the CDR3. V shed 5 bases, J shed 4 bases, and the junction held 8 bases outside the gene matches.

The chain is built from TRBV11-3 and TRBJ2-5; 8 bases map to TRBD1. The J segment lost 3 bases and the V segment lost 5 bases, leaving 5 bases of the junction unmatched. This CDR3 contains 14 residues. Germline V gene data show CDR1 as SGHNT and CDR2 as YENEEA. CDR3 amino acids: CASSQGTGEETQYF. DNA of the CDR3: TGTGCCAGCAGCCAAGGGACAGGCGAAGAGACCCAGTACTTC.

The genes are TRBV14 and TRBJ2-2; a weak D match, TRBD2 (6 bases). The germline gives CDR1 SGHDN, CDR2 FVKESK. The CDR3 spans 14 residues. Trimming stripped 0 bases from V and 6 bases from J, with 8 bases between. The CDR3: CASSQDWGAGELFF. The CDR3 DNA is TGTGCCAGCAGCCAAGACTGGGGGGCCGGGGAGCTGTTTTTT.

The chain joins TRBV6-5 to TRBJ1-2; weak D call: TRBD1 (5 bases). This CDR3 comprises 13 residues. CDR1 and CDR2 (germline): MNHEY, SVGAGI. V was shortened by 2 bases and J by 5 bases, with 9 bases between the two germline ends. Here the CDR3 reads CASSYVAGYGYTF. The DNA of the CDR3 is TGTGCCAGCAGTTACGTGGCAGGGTATGGCTACACCTTC.

V is TRBV4-1 and J is TRBJ2-2; D gene ambiguous. The CDR3 has 13 amino acids. V was clipped by 2 bases and J by 6 bases, with 7 bases between them. Germline-derived CDR1 and CDR2 are MGHRA and YSYEKL. The CDR3: CASSQFPSGELFF. The CDR3, as DNA: TGCGCCAGCAGCCAATTTCCGTCCGGGGAGCTGTTTTTT.

The J gene is TRBJ1-5, the V gene TRBV25-1; D is possibly TRBD1 (6 bases). The V end was cut by 4 bases, the J end by 6 bases, with 7 bases between. The CDR3 extends over 12 amino acids. Germline values: CDR1 MGHDK, CDR2 SYGVNS. The CDR3 DNA reads TGTGCCAGCAGTGTGGGGGCTCAGCCCCAGCATTTT. Translation gives CASSVGAQPQHF. The variable domain in full, completed from reference TRBV25-1 and TRBJ1-5, reads EADIYQTPRYLVIGTGKKITLECSQTMGHDKMYWYQQDPGMELHLIHYSYGVNSTEKGDLSSESTVSRIRTEHFPLTLESARPSHTSQYLCASSVGAQPQHFGDGTRLSIL.

The J gene is TRBJ1-1, the V gene TRBV5-1; 9 nucleotides match TRBD1. The CDR3 is 15 residues long. In germline, CDR1 is SGHRS, CDR2 YFSETQ. With 6 bases clipped from V and 6 bases from J, the junction kept 12 bases outside the gene matches. CDR3 DNA: TGCGCCAGCAAGGACAGGGGAACGGTTAACGCTGAAGCTTTCTTT. It translates to CASKDRGTVNAEAFF.